A selection of T cell receptor beta chains follows, all from one sample in a study of blood T cell repertoires in COVID-19. The assay was immunoSEQ multiplex PCR, and TCRdb's table has in-frame clones only and misses some. This table has tens of thousands of clones, about 80% appearing once. The sequencing sample was made of peripheral blood. The receptors were sampled from a man at least 80 years old with active or convalescent COVID-19. Each CDR3 is given with its conserved first and last residue. A D gene is named only where the DNA matches it firmly. Rows give clone size only sometimes, using once, few, many, or a class for an expanded clone.

CDR3 protein: CASSDPGGTDTQYF; CDR3 DNA: TGTGCCAGCAGCGACCCGGGGGGCACAGATACGCAGTATTTT; clone size: -; J gene: TRBJ2-3; D gene: -; V gene: TRBV11-1
CDR3 protein: CASSLLGGKASYEQYF; CDR3 DNA: TGTGCCAGCAGCCTCCTGGGGGGGAAGGCCTCCTACGAGCAGTACTTC; clone size: -; J gene: TRBJ2-7; D gene: TRBD2; V gene: TRBV11-2
CDR3 protein: CASSPTSGGLDTQYF; CDR3 DNA: TGTGCCAGCAGCCCGACTAGCGGGGGTTTAGATACGCAGTATTTT; clone size: -; J gene: TRBJ2-3; D gene: TRBD2; V gene: TRBV7-7
CDR3 protein: CASSQDWGTSGYEQYF; CDR3 DNA: TGCGCCAGCAGCCAAGATTGGGGCACTAGCGGCTACGAGCAGTACTTC; clone size: -; J gene: TRBJ2-7; D gene: TRBD2; V gene: TRBV4-3
CDR3 protein: CASSIEAKVYF; CDR3 DNA: TGCGCCAGCAGCATTGAAGCGAAGGTTTACTTC; clone size: -; J gene: TRBJ2-5; D gene: -; V gene: TRBV5-1
CDR3 protein: CASSLDQGVHNEQFF; CDR3 DNA: TGCGCCAGCAGCTTGGACCAGGGCGTCCACAATGAGCAGTTCTTC; clone size: -; J gene: TRBJ2-1; D gene: -; V gene: TRBV5-1
CDR3 protein: CASSIHSGNTIYF; CDR3 DNA: TGTGCCAGCAGCATCCATTCTGGAAACACCATATATTTT; clone size: -; J gene: TRBJ1-3; D gene: -; V gene: TRBV7-2
CDR3 protein: CASSSGSYGTEAFF; CDR3 DNA: TGTGCCAGCAGCTCCGGGTCATATGGGACTGAAGCTTTCTTT; clone size: once; J gene: TRBJ1-1; D gene: -; V gene: TRBV28
CDR3 protein: CASSPRSVVNYGYTF; CDR3 DNA: TGTGCCAGCAGCCCCCGTTCGGTCGTAAACTATGGCTACACCTTC; clone size: -; J gene: TRBJ1-2; D gene: -; V gene: TRBV3-1/TRBV3-2
CDR3 protein: CASSFNLGTGWQETQYF; CDR3 DNA: TGTGCCAGCAGCTTCAACCTCGGGACAGGGTGGCAAGAGACCCAGTACTTC; clone size: -; J gene: TRBJ2-5; D gene: TRBD1; V gene: TRBV11-3
CDR3 protein: CASSRSGTKEETQYF; CDR3 DNA: TGCGCCAGCAGCCGCTCCGGGACAAAAGAAGAGACCCAGTACTTC; clone size: -; J gene: TRBJ2-5; D gene: -; V gene: TRBV4-1
CDR3 protein: CASSIPGTGGVETQYF; CDR3 DNA: TGTGCCAGTAGTATACCCGGGACAGGGGGTGTAGAGACCCAGTACTTC; clone size: -; J gene: TRBJ2-5; D gene: TRBD1; V gene: TRBV19
CDR3 protein: CASQGLAGTGELFF; CDR3 DNA: TGTGCCAGCCAGGGGCTAGCTGGCACCGGGGAGCTGTTTTTT; clone size: once; J gene: TRBJ2-2; D gene: -; V gene: TRBV27
CDR3 protein: CASSEMGLTEAFF; CDR3 DNA: TGTGCCAGCAGCGAGATGGGGCTGACTGAAGCTTTCTTT; clone size: -; J gene: TRBJ1-1; D gene: -; V gene: TRBV11-2
CDR3 protein: CASRRPGSNYGYTF; CDR3 DNA: TGTGCCAGTAGACGGCCGGGGTCTAACTATGGCTACACCTTC; clone size: -; J gene: TRBJ1-2; D gene: -; V gene: TRBV2
CDR3 protein: CASSQGTGGQTQYF; CDR3 DNA: TGTGCCAGCAGCCAGGGGACAGGCGGACAGACCCAGTACTTC; clone size: -; J gene: TRBJ2-5; D gene: TRBD1; V gene: TRBV14
CDR3 protein: CASSQVPGETQYF; CDR3 DNA: TGTGCCAGCAGCCAAGTTCCCGGGGAGACCCAGTACTTC; clone size: -; J gene: TRBJ2-5; D gene: -; V gene: TRBV3-1/TRBV3-2
CDR3 protein: CASSYRGTPNYGYTF; CDR3 DNA: TGTGCCAGCAGTTACCGAGGGACACCCAACTATGGCTACACCTTC; clone size: few; J gene: TRBJ1-2; D gene: -; V gene: TRBV6-5
CDR3 protein: CASSPFRVAGELFF; CDR3 DNA: TGTGCCAGCAGTCCCTTCCGGGTCGCCGGGGAGCTGTTTTTT; clone size: -; J gene: TRBJ2-2; D gene: -; V gene: TRBV27
CDR3 protein: CASSRARNTEAFF; CDR3 DNA: TGTGCCAGCTCGCGAGCGAGGAACACTGAAGCTTTCTTT; clone size: once; J gene: TRBJ1-1; D gene: -; V gene: TRBV18
CDR3 protein: CASSLGGAASYEQYF; CDR3 DNA: TGCGCCAGCAGCTTGGGGGGAGCCGCCTCCTACGAGCAGTACTTC; clone size: once; J gene: TRBJ2-7; D gene: -; V gene: TRBV5-1
CDR3 protein: CASSLLSEGEAFF; CDR3 DNA: TGTGCCAGCAGCCTCCTAAGCGAGGGTGAAGCTTTCTTT; clone size: -; J gene: TRBJ1-1; D gene: -; V gene: TRBV7-9
CDR3 protein: CASSMATDSNQPQHF; CDR3 DNA: TGTGCCAGTAGTATGGCGACAGATAGCAATCAGCCCCAGCATTTT; clone size: -; J gene: TRBJ1-5; D gene: -; V gene: TRBV19
CDR3 protein: CASSSRDRGREQYF; CDR3 DNA: TGTGCCAGCAGCAGCCGGGACAGGGGACGCGAGCAGTACTTC; clone size: -; J gene: TRBJ2-7; D gene: TRBD1; V gene: TRBV7-9
CDR3 protein: CASSPGAAGGHEQYF; CDR3 DNA: TGCGCCAGCAGCCCCGGGGCAGCGGGAGGCCACGAGCAGTACTTC; clone size: -; J gene: TRBJ2-7; D gene: TRBD2; V gene: TRBV5-1
CDR3 protein: CASSLEPPTGTYTDTQYF; CDR3 DNA: TGTGCCAGCAGCTTAGAGCCACCGACAGGGACTTACACAGATACGCAGTATTTT; clone size: -; J gene: TRBJ2-3; D gene: -; V gene: TRBV7-6
CDR3 protein: CASSFLPGKRSYNSPLHF; CDR3 DNA: TGTGCCAGCAGTTTTTTACCAGGGAAGAGGTCCTATAATTCACCCCTCCACTTT; clone size: -; J gene: TRBJ1-6; D gene: -; V gene: TRBV27
CDR3 protein: CASSLAGPRGYGYTF; CDR3 DNA: TGTGCCAGCAGTTTAGCAGGTCCGCGGGGCTATGGCTACACCTTC; clone size: once; J gene: TRBJ1-2; D gene: -; V gene: TRBV28
CDR3 protein: CASSWEESYNEQFF; CDR3 DNA: TGTGCCAGCAGTTGGGAGGAGTCCTACAATGAGCAGTTCTTC; clone size: many; J gene: TRBJ2-1; D gene: -; V gene: TRBV25-1
CDR3 protein: CAISEARVNEKLFF; CDR3 DNA: TGTGCCATCAGTGAGGCCAGGGTGAACGAAAAACTGTTTTTT; clone size: few; J gene: TRBJ1-4; D gene: -; V gene: TRBV10-3
CDR3 protein: CASRGDMQPQHF; CDR3 DNA: TGTGCCAGCAGGGGGGACATGCAGCCCCAGCATTTT; clone size: -; J gene: TRBJ1-5; D gene: -; V gene: TRBV28
CDR3 protein: CATSDLSGEETQYF; CDR3 DNA: TGTGCCACCAGTGATTTAAGCGGGGAGGAGACCCAGTACTTC; clone size: -; J gene: TRBJ2-5; D gene: TRBD2; V gene: TRBV24-1
CDR3 protein: CAWRDKNRGRNTGELFF; CDR3 DNA: TGTGCCTGGAGGGATAAAAACAGGGGACGGAACACCGGGGAGCTGTTTTTT; clone size: few; J gene: TRBJ2-2; D gene: TRBD1; V gene: TRBV30
CDR3 protein: CASSPSASAETQYF; CDR3 DNA: TGTGCCAGCAGCCCTTCAGCGAGCGCCGAGACCCAGTACTTC; clone size: -; J gene: TRBJ2-5; D gene: -; V gene: TRBV4-2
CDR3 protein: CASSQARQGWYEQYF; CDR3 DNA: TGCGCCAGCAGCCAAGCTAGACAGGGCTGGTACGAGCAGTACTTC; clone size: -; J gene: TRBJ2-7; D gene: TRBD1; V gene: TRBV4-3
CDR3 protein: CASRRQTGTNEQFF; CDR3 DNA: TGTGCCAGTAGAAGGCAGACAGGGACCAATGAGCAGTTCTTC; clone size: once; J gene: TRBJ2-1; D gene: TRBD1; V gene: TRBV19
CDR3 protein: CASSSLLSSQGVYEQYF; CDR3 DNA: TGTGCCAGCAGCTCCCTTCTCTCGAGCCAGGGTGTTTACGAGCAGTACTTC; clone size: -; J gene: TRBJ2-7; D gene: -; V gene: TRBV5-6
CDR3 protein: CASRRREASYEQYF; CDR3 DNA: TGTGCCAGCAGACGCCGGGAGGCCTCCTACGAGCAGTACTTC; clone size: -; J gene: TRBJ2-7; D gene: TRBD2; V gene: TRBV5-6
CDR3 protein: CASRITGGTEAFF; CDR3 DNA: TGTGCCAGCAGGATAACAGGGGGCACTGAAGCTTTCTTT; clone size: -; J gene: TRBJ1-1; D gene: TRBD1; V gene: TRBV6-5
CDR3 protein: CASSLSGTKETQYF; CDR3 DNA: TGTGCCAGCAGCTTAAGTGGGACTAAAGAGACCCAGTACTTC; clone size: -; J gene: TRBJ2-5; D gene: TRBD2; V gene: TRBV7-3
CDR3 protein: CASSYGTGVAYEQYF; CDR3 DNA: TGTGCCAGCAGTTACGGAACAGGGGTGGCCTACGAGCAGTACTTC; clone size: -; J gene: TRBJ2-7; D gene: TRBD1; V gene: TRBV6-5
CDR3 protein: CASTEGEDTEAFF; CDR3 DNA: TGCGCCAGCACTGAAGGGGAAGACACTGAAGCTTTCTTT; clone size: few; J gene: TRBJ1-1; D gene: -; V gene: TRBV5-1
CDR3 protein: CATSGFTGGSSGNTIYF; CDR3 DNA: TGTGCCACCTCGGGCTTTACAGGGGGCTCTTCTGGAAACACCATATATTTT; clone size: few; J gene: TRBJ1-3; D gene: TRBD1; V gene: TRBV15
CDR3 protein: CASTSRGSMREQFF; CDR3 DNA: TGTGCCAGCACTTCTCGTGGCTCCATGAGGGAGCAGTTCTTC; clone size: -; J gene: TRBJ2-1; D gene: -; V gene: TRBV7-2
CDR3 protein: CASSVGLAGSSYEQYF; CDR3 DNA: TGTGCCAGCAGCGTAGGGCTAGCGGGGTCCTCCTACGAGCAGTACTTC; clone size: -; J gene: TRBJ2-7; D gene: TRBD2; V gene: TRBV9
CDR3 protein: CAISETEQGNYGYTF; CDR3 DNA: TGTGCCATCAGTGAGACGGAGCAGGGAAACTATGGCTACACCTTC; clone size: once; J gene: TRBJ1-2; D gene: -; V gene: TRBV10-3
CDR3 protein: CSVGGLAGGYNEQFF; CDR3 DNA: TGCAGCGTTGGGGGACTAGCGGGGGGATACAATGAGCAGTTCTTC; clone size: -; J gene: TRBJ2-1; D gene: TRBD2; V gene: TRBV29-1
CDR3 protein: CASSQDSGQLFF; CDR3 DNA: TGTGCCAGCAGCCAAGATAGTGGACAGCTGTTCTTC; clone size: few; J gene: TRBJ2-1; D gene: -; V gene: TRBV4-2
CDR3 protein: CASRERDRGGYQPQHF; CDR3 DNA: TGTGCCAGCAGGGAACGGGACAGGGGAGGGTATCAGCCCCAGCATTTT; clone size: -; J gene: TRBJ1-5; D gene: TRBD1; V gene: TRBV28
CDR3 protein: CASNLRETQYF; CDR3 DNA: TGTGCCAGCAATTTGCGGGAGACCCAGTACTTC; clone size: -; J gene: TRBJ2-5; D gene: -; V gene: TRBV6-5
CDR3 protein: CASSTPLGITEAFF; CDR3 DNA: TGTGCCAGCAGCACTCCCCTAGGAATCACTGAAGCTTTCTTT; clone size: few; J gene: TRBJ1-1; D gene: -; V gene: TRBV7-9
CDR3 protein: CASSYLRDYTFNEQFF; CDR3 DNA: TGTGCCAGCAGCTATTTGCGGGACTACACCTTCAATGAGCAGTTCTTC; clone size: -; J gene: TRBJ2-1; D gene: -; V gene: TRBV12-1
CDR3 protein: CASSLRTAGNTIYF; CDR3 DNA: TGTGCCAGCAGCTTGAGGACAGCTGGAAACACCATATATTTT; clone size: few; J gene: TRBJ1-3; D gene: -; V gene: TRBV5-4
CDR3 protein: CSVEDTDGNTIYF; CDR3 DNA: TGCAGCGTTGAAGATACAGACGGAAACACCATATATTTT; clone size: once; J gene: TRBJ1-3; D gene: -; V gene: TRBV29-1
CDR3 protein: CASSLGGLAYNEQFF; CDR3 DNA: TGTGCCAGCAGCTTAGGGGGCCTAGCCTACAATGAGCAGTTCTTC; clone size: -; J gene: TRBJ2-1; D gene: -; V gene: TRBV7-9
CDR3 protein: CASSPGTGSREQYF; CDR3 DNA: TGTGCCAGCTCACCCGGGACAGGGTCTCGCGAGCAGTACTTC; clone size: -; J gene: TRBJ2-7; D gene: TRBD1; V gene: TRBV18
CDR3 protein: CASSSQGGYTF; CDR3 DNA: TGTGCCAGCAGTTCCCAGGGTGGCTACACCTTC; clone size: few; J gene: TRBJ1-2; D gene: -; V gene: TRBV27
CDR3 protein: CASSLSSGGGYGYTF; CDR3 DNA: TGTGCCAGCAGCTTGAGTTCTGGGGGAGGCTATGGCTACACCTTC; clone size: medium-sized; J gene: TRBJ1-2; D gene: -; V gene: TRBV5-8
CDR3 protein: CASSPRNPGLAYNEQFF; CDR3 DNA: TGTGCCAGCTCACCACGGAATCCGGGACTAGCGTACAATGAGCAGTTCTTC; clone size: -; J gene: TRBJ2-1; D gene: TRBD2; V gene: TRBV18